These 25 T cell receptor beta chains came from one sample sequenced in a study of T cell repertoires in ileal Crohn's disease. Some clones are missing from TCRdb's copy, which holds only in-frame ones; the method was immunoSEQ multiplex PCR. The sample includes roughly 4,000 clones, approximately 91% of them seen just once. Source material: ileal tissue. These TCRs come from an adult with Crohn's disease.

This chain links TRBV4-2 with TRBJ2-7; TRBD2 matches at 9 bases. CDR1 and CDR2 from the germline V gene are LGHNA and YNFKEQ. V trimming: 0 bases; J trimming: 6 bases; junction bases outside the gene matches: 6. The CDR3 has 15 amino acids. The CDR3 sequence: CASSQDLAGVGEQYF. The CDR3 DNA sequence: TGTGCCAGCAGCCAAGATTTAGCGGGAGTGGGCGAGCAGTACTTC.

V usage is TRBV5-4 and J usage is TRBJ1-1, with unresolved D. V lost 0 bases to trimming and J lost 1 base, with 4 bases between them. CDR3 size: 13 residues. CDR1 SGHNT and CDR2 YYREEE come from the germline V gene (reference sequence). Here the CDR3 reads CASSLAGNTEAFF. CDR3 coding DNA: TGTGCCAGCAGCTTGGCGGGGAACACTGAAGCTTTCTTT.

The V gene is TRBV10-3, the J gene TRBJ2-5; no definite D call. Germline CDR1 reads ENHRY; CDR2 reads SYGVKD. Between the trimmed V and J ends, which lost 2 bases and 1 base, there was a span of 11 bases. This CDR3 spans 15 amino acids. CDR3 sequence: CAISEIWRSQETQYF. Here the CDR3 DNA reads TGTGCCATCAGTGAGATTTGGCGGAGCCAAGAGACCCAGTACTTC.

J is TRBJ1-2 and V is TRBV19, with 10 bases lining up with TRBD1. After removal of 6 bases from V and 3 bases from J, the junction contained 4 bases not matched to a gene. CDR1 and CDR2 (germline): LNHDA, SQIVND (reference sequence). The CDR3 has 14 residues. The CDR3 region has the DNA TGTGCCAGTAGCAGGGACAGGGGTTACTATGGCTACACCTTC. It encodes CASSRDRGYYGYTF.

The chain recombines TRBV9 with TRBJ1-5; no reliable D call. Between the trimmed V and J ends, which lost 7 bases and 1 base, there was a span of 9 bases. Germline V gene sequence: CDR1 SGDLS, CDR2 YYNGEE. This CDR3 comprises 13 residues. DNA of the CDR3: TGTGCCAGCTCCATTCGCAGCAATCAGCCCCAGCATTTT. Translation: CASSIRSNQPQHF.

The chain employs TRBV5-4 and TRBJ2-3; tentative D call: TRBD2 (6 bases). Germline-derived CDR1 and CDR2 are SGHNT and YYREEE (reference sequence). The CDR3 length is 18 residues. Trimming left V 1 base short and J 1 base short, with 19 bases between. The CDR3 sequence: CASSLCRNSGVCTDTQYF. CDR3 coding DNA: TGTGCCAGCAGCTTGTGTCGTAATAGCGGAGTCTGCACAGATACGCAGTATTTT.

The V and J genes are TRBV27 and TRBJ1-5; tentatively, D is TRBD1 (6 bases). Trimming took off 6 bases at V and 3 bases at J, with 18 bases between the two ends. Germline V lookup: CDR1 MNHEY, CDR2 SMNVEV (reference sequence). The CDR3 sequence is 16 residues long. CDR3 coding DNA: TGTGCCAGCAGCCCATTCGGACAGATCTACAATCAGCCCCAGCATTTT. Amino acid sequence: CASSPFGQIYNQPQHF.

The chain links TRBV29-1 to TRBJ1-1; 8 nucleotides match TRBD1. The trim removed 5 bases at V and 1 base at J, leaving 15 bases unmatched. Germline values: CDR1 SQVTM, CDR2 ANQGSEA. The CDR3 is 17 residues long. The CDR3 region is CSVSPYLTGASNTEAFF. The CDR3 bases are TGCAGCGTTTCCCCTTACCTGACAGGGGCGTCGAACACTGAAGCTTTCTTT.

V usage is TRBV21-1 and J usage is TRBJ2-7; TRBD2 is taken as the D call from the table, unchecked against the DNA. TRBV21-1 is marked as a pseudogene. The CDR3 extends over 14 amino acids. DNA for the CDR3: TGTGCCAGCAGCAAAGGGGTTTACCTCGGGGAGCAGTACTTC. Translating gives CASSKGVYLGEQYF.

The chain combines TRBV27 with TRBJ2-7; tentative D call: TRBD2 (5 bases). V was trimmed by 0 bases and J by 4 bases, leaving 16 bases between them. Per the germline V gene, CDR1 is MNHEY and CDR2 is SMNVEV (reference sequence). The CDR3 consists of 16 residues. The chain's CDR3 is CASSLSYGLIKYEQYF. The CDR3 DNA reads TGTGCCAGCAGTTTATCGTACGGACTCATCAAATACGAGCAGTACTTC.

This chain uses TRBV2 with TRBJ2-5; the match to TRBD2 covers 15 bases. Germline trimming cut 6 bases from V and 5 bases from J; bases unmatched to any gene: 4. CDR3 length: 15 amino acids. Germline assignment: CDR1 SNHLY and CDR2 FYNNEI. The CDR3 coding sequence is TGTGCCAGCAGCCCCGGGACTAGCGGGGGGGAGACCCAGTACTTC. Its protein is CASSPGTSGGETQYF.

The chain has TRBV4-1 and TRBJ2-1, with 9 bases that match TRBD2. The CDR3 contains 16 residues. J was trimmed by 7 bases and V by 4 bases; bases with no gene match: 11. Germline values: CDR1 MGHRA, CDR2 YSYEKL. The CDR3 sequence is CASSPGCGRVRNEQFF. CDR3 coding DNA: TGCGCCAGCAGCCCAGGATGCGGGAGGGTACGTAATGAGCAGTTCTTC.

The chain recombines TRBV6-6 with TRBJ2-5; D gene uncertain. The CDR3 covers 13 residues. Trimming took off 6 bases at V and 4 bases at J, with 12 bases between the two ends. Per germline, CDR1 MNHNY and CDR2 SVGAGI (reference sequence). The CDR3 sequence: CASSRAPSETQYF. The CDR3 DNA reads TGTGCCAGCAGCCGCGCCCCTTCAGAGACCCAGTACTTC.

The chain employs TRBV7-8 and TRBJ1-2; TRBD1 might be the D (6 bases). The length of the CDR3 is 13 residues. Germline V gives CDR1 SGHVS, CDR2 FQNEAQ. Trimming removed 2 bases from V and 7 bases from J, with 11 bases in between. The CDR3 reads CASSLSGGFGYTF. CDR3 coding DNA: TGTGCCAGCAGCTTATCTGGGGGCTTTGGCTACACCTTC.

The gene calls are TRBV2 and TRBJ2-7; 8 bases are shared with TRBD1. This CDR3 has 15 residues. Per germline, CDR1 SNHLY and CDR2 FYNNEI. Trimming removed 3 bases from V and 0 bases from J; junction bases left unmatched: 4. The CDR3 protein is CASSESDRGSYEQYF. In DNA form, the CDR3 reads TGTGCCAGCAGTGAGTCTGACAGGGGCTCCTACGAGCAGTACTTC.

The V call is TRBV11-2, the J call TRBJ2-1; 7 positions agree with TRBD2. Germline trimming cut 6 bases from V and 1 base from J; bases unmatched to any gene: 9. Germline loops: CDR1 SGHAT, CDR2 FQNNGV. This CDR3 has 16 amino acids. The CDR3 protein is CASRPPGGDSYNEQFF. CDR3 nucleotides: TGTGCCAGCAGACCCCCGGGGGGAGATTCCTACAATGAGCAGTTCTTC.

CDR3 amino acids: CASSITGIQETQYF. The DNA for the CDR3 is TGTGCCAGTAGTATAACGGGGATCCAAGAGACCCAGTACTTC. V usage is TRBV19 and J usage is TRBJ2-5; D might be TRBD2 (5 bases). CDR1 LNHDA and CDR2 SQIVND come from the germline V gene (reference sequence). This CDR3 comprises 14 residues. Between the trimmed V and J ends, which lost 2 bases and 1 base, there was a span of 8 bases.

V and J are TRBV25-1 and TRBJ1-1, with a possible D match to TRBD1 (6 bases). The CDR3 is 16 amino acids. Trimming left V 2 bases short and J 3 bases short, with 16 bases between. Germline CDR1 MGHDK, CDR2 SYGVNS. The CDR3 sequence is CASSEGGLTSYTEAFF. CDR3 bases: TGTGCCAGCAGTGAAGGGGGCCTTACTTCCTACACTGAAGCTTTCTTT.

The V gene is TRBV10-3, the J gene TRBJ2-7; a weak D match, TRBD1 (5 bases). The length of the CDR3 is 16 residues. Trimming took 3 bases from V and 3 from J, leaving 18 bases between them. Germline CDR1 is ENHRY and CDR2 is SYGVKD. This chain's CDR3 is CAISEVGQGMGYEQYF. CDR3 nucleotide sequence: TGTGCCATCAGTGAAGTAGGGCAGGGAATGGGCTACGAGCAGTACTTC.

This clone came up once. This chain links TRBV10-3 with TRBJ1-4, with 7 bases identical to TRBD1. Germline lookup yields CDR1 ENHRY and CDR2 SYGVKD. The CDR3 spans 15 residues. Trimming at V came to 0 bases and at J to 6 bases, leaving 4 bases not matched to a gene. CDR3 in amino acids: CAISESRGGYEKLFF. The DNA of the CDR3 is TGTGCCATCAGTGAGTCGAGAGGGGGCTATGAAAAACTGTTTTTT.

This clone was seen once. The CDR3 sequence: CASTLAGGDQPQHF. DNA for the CDR3: TGTGCCAGCACCCTCGCGGGGGGCGATCAGCCCCAGCATTTT. This rearrangement joins TRBV5-6 to TRBJ1-5, with D possibly TRBD1 on 6 matching bases. The CDR3 length is 14 residues. Germline V gives CDR1 SGHDT, CDR2 YYEEEE. V dropped 6 bases and J dropped 5 bases, with 15 bases sitting between them.

This clone came up a few times. The chain has TRBV2 and TRBJ2-3; 11 nucleotides align to TRBD2. CDR3 length: 15 residues. V was pared by 5 bases and J by 3 bases, with 4 bases of the junction left unmatched. CDR1 is SNHLY, CDR2 FYNNEI, per germline. The CDR3, as DNA: TGTGCCAGCAGTTCACTAGCGGGAGTAACAGATACGCAGTATTTT. Translated, it gives CASSSLAGVTDTQYF.

J is TRBJ2-4 and V is TRBV19; D unclear. This CDR3 has 12 residues. Germline assignment: CDR1 LNHDA and CDR2 SQIVND (reference sequence). V was shortened by 4 bases and J by 8 bases, with 9 bases between the two germline ends. CDR3 nucleotide sequence: TGTGCCAGTAGTAAGCTGAAGGACATTCAGTACTTC. Residues: CASSKLKDIQYF.

The V call is TRBV28, the J call TRBJ1-1; D gene ambiguous. Germline V gene data show CDR1 as MDHEN and CDR2 as SYDVKM. This CDR3 has 11 residues. Trimming took 2 bases from V and 11 from J, leaving 9 bases between them. In DNA form, the CDR3 reads TGTGCCAGCAGTTTAACGGGTAGGGCTTTCTTT. This gives the protein CASSLTGRAFF.

The genes are TRBV6-5 and TRBJ1-5, with a tentative D call TRBD1 (6 bases). The germline V gene has CDR1 MNHEY and CDR2 SVGAGI. Trimming stripped 6 bases from V and 6 bases from J, with 18 bases between. The CDR3 is 15 amino acids. CDR3 nucleotides: TGTGCCAGCAGCCCAACCTCGGGGGGCACTCAGCCCCAGCATTTT. It specifies CASSPTSGGTQPQHF.